This TCR beta chain was obtained from a study of T-cell reconstitution after alpha-beta-depleted transplantation in children. Trimming pared 2 bases from V and 5 bases from J, leaving 13 bases between. Germline V gene data show CDR1 as KGHSH and CDR2 as LQKENI. The CDR3 consists of 15 residues. Study findings and constraints: It was surviving recipient T cells and thymic progenitors that gave some patients high TCRbeta diversity at day 60. One year post-transplant, T-cell counts and diversity were largely derived from T cells produced anew.

Ten or more counts support this clonotype. Antigen unknown. This sample's TCRbeta library carried unique molecular identifier barcodes. MiXCR, run by TCRdb on the PCR reads, gives a single entry per CDR3 protein. The data show 200,000 or so distinct CDR3 sequences, under 8.5% seen once. J is TRBJ2-1 and V is TRBV18; a weak D match, TRBD1 (5 bases). This material consisted of PBMCs, mostly from graft donor cells, taken 360 days after TCRalphabeta/CD19-depleted stem cell transplant. The clonotype comes from a male patient aged 2-15 years who had a stem cell transplant for acute myeloid leukemia, so the T cells may come from the graft donor. In nucleotides, the CDR3 is TGTGCCAGCTCACCAACTGTCAAGGGGCACAATGAGCAGTTCTTC. Encoded protein: CASSPTVKGHNEQFF.